Following are 24 T cell receptor beta chains from one sample sequenced in a study of tumor T cells in aggressive B-cell lymphoma (dated by TCRdb to 2016 to 2017). The library was produced with the immunoSEQ multiplex PCR assay. TCRdb mirrors the immuneACCESS table, restricted to in-frame sequences. Some clones are absent from its copies; in checked studies, under half trace to an unresolved V gene, and the reason for the others is unknown. The sample table contains under 2,500 clones; only one count was recorded for less than 90% of them. 2.5% to 3.5% of the sample rests with the top ten. Sequencing input: tumor tissue. These receptors originate from an adult with diffuse large B cell lymphoma.

This sequence joins TRBV9 and TRBJ2-5; no clear D gene. Germline V gene sequence: CDR1 SGDLS, CDR2 YYNGEE. Trimming pared 1 base from V and 5 bases from J, leaving 9 bases between. The length of the CDR3 is 13 residues. DNA of the CDR3: TGTGCCAGCAGCGTAAGGAGCGAGGAGACCCAGTACTTC. Amino acids: CASSVRSEETQYF.

The chain has TRBV2 and TRBJ1-1; TRBD1 agrees at 11 bases. V lost 7 bases and J lost 0; bases outside the gene matches: 7. Germline CDR1 SNHLY, CDR2 FYNNEI. CDR3 size: 16 residues. CDR3 protein: CASIGTGGRMNTEAFF. Here the CDR3 DNA reads TGTGCCAGCATCGGGACAGGGGGAAGGATGAACACTGAAGCTTTCTTT.

This chain joins TRBV28 and TRBJ1-1; 10 bases align to TRBD1. V gave up 8 bases and J gave up 1 base; unmatched junction bases: 10. In germline, CDR1 is MDHEN, CDR2 SYDVKM. The CDR3 has 16 amino acids. The CDR3 DNA sequence: TGTGCCAGCCCTGGGACAGGGGAAGATTGGAACACTGAAGCTTTCTTT. Encoded protein: CASPGTGEDWNTEAFF.

The rearrangement links TRBV11-3 to TRBJ1-4; the D is unclear. There are 14 residues in the CDR3. Trimming removed 4 bases at V and 3 bases at J, with 9 bases between. The V gene's germline CDR1 is SGHNT and CDR2 YENEEA. The CDR3 coding sequence is TGTGCCAGCAGCTCCGGCCGGGCTAATGAAAAACTGTTTTTT. Encoded protein: CASSSGRANEKLFF.

The gene calls are TRBV7-2 and TRBJ1-5, with 7 nucleotides matching TRBD1. Germline V lookup: CDR1 SGHTA, CDR2 FQGNSA. This CDR3 spans 15 amino acids. The V segment lost 0 bases and the J segment 6 bases; nucleotides outside the gene matches: 5. The CDR3 reads CASSLATRGIQPQHF. DNA for the CDR3: TGTGCCAGCAGCTTAGCGACCAGGGGGATTCAGCCCCAGCATTTT.

This chain joins TRBV5-1 and TRBJ2-1; D is perhaps TRBD1 (6 bases). This CDR3 comprises 13 residues. Germline V gives CDR1 SGHRS, CDR2 YFSETQ. The ends were cut back, 3 bases at V and 7 bases at J, with 11 bases in the middle. CDR3 DNA: TGCGCCAGCAGCTGGAACCAGGGGAATGAGCAGTTCTTC. It codes for CASSWNQGNEQFF.

CDR3 sequence reads: CASSPEGETQYF. In DNA form, the CDR3 reads TGTGCCAGCAGCCCAGAGGGAGAGACCCAGTACTTC. This rearrangement joins TRBV7-8 to TRBJ2-5; possible D gene TRBD2, 5 bases. Trimming took off 5 bases at V and 4 bases at J, with 8 bases between the two ends. Per the germline V gene, CDR1 is SGHVS and CDR2 is FQNEAQ. The CDR3 is 12 amino acids.

The CDR3: CASSLTGQGNTEAFF. CDR3 DNA sequence: TGTGCCAGCAGCTTGACAGGACAGGGGAACACTGAAGCTTTCTTT. The rearrangement links TRBV11-2 to TRBJ1-1; the match to TRBD1 covers 8 bases. This CDR3 region has 15 residues. Germline V lookup: CDR1 SGHAT, CDR2 FQNNGV. With V trimmed by 3 bases and J by 1 base, 4 bases remained unmatched.

The rearrangement links TRBV19 to TRBJ2-3, with 12 bases matching TRBD1. The germline V gene encodes CDR1 LNHDA and CDR2 SQIVND (reference sequence). V was pared by 7 bases and J by 3 bases, with 11 bases of the junction left unmatched. This CDR3 has 17 amino acids. The CDR3 here is CASKGTGGGPWTDTQYF. Here the CDR3 DNA reads TGTGCCAGTAAAGGGACAGGGGGCGGTCCATGGACAGATACGCAGTATTTT. The whole variable domain, remainder taken from reference TRBV19 and TRBJ2-3, is DGGITQSPKYLFRKEGQNVTLSCEQNLNHDAMYWYRQDPGQGLRLIYYSQIVNDFQKGDIAEGYSVSREKKESFPLTVTSAQKNPTAFYLCASKGTGGGPWTDTQYFGPGTRLTVL.

The chain employs TRBV27 and TRBJ2-2; D uncertain. The ends were cut back, 3 bases at V and 6 bases at J, with 2 bases in the middle. CDR1 is MNHEY and CDR2 is SMNVEV in the germline V gene (reference sequence). CDR3 length: 11 residues. The CDR3 is CASSFAGELFF. CDR3 DNA: TGTGCCAGCAGTTTCGCCGGGGAGCTGTTTTTT.

In this sample, this clone turned up a few times. The J gene is TRBJ1-4, the V gene TRBV5-1, with 7 bases lining up with TRBD1. CDR1 and CDR2 (germline): SGHRS, YFSETQ. The CDR3 is 15 amino acids. V shed 5 bases and J 4 bases; nucleotides not matched to a gene: 8. CDR3 sequence reads: CASSLTGKDNEKLFF. The CDR3 DNA sequence: TGCGCCAGCAGTTTGACAGGGAAAGATAATGAAAAACTGTTTTTT.

V usage is TRBV19 and J usage is TRBJ2-1, with TRBD2 matching over 7 bases. In germline, CDR1 is LNHDA, CDR2 SQIVND (reference sequence). CDR3 length equals 14 residues. V was pared by 6 bases and J by 6 bases, with 8 bases of the junction left unmatched. CDR3 region: CASRVTSEGNEQFF. For the CDR3, the DNA is TGTGCCAGTAGGGTAACTAGCGAGGGCAATGAGCAGTTCTTC.

The chain recombines TRBV28 with TRBJ2-7; D is perhaps TRBD1 (6 bases). Deletions cut 5 bases from V and 5 bases from J, with 13 bases between. The V gene's germline CDR1 is MDHEN and CDR2 SYDVKM. The CDR3 totals 13 residues. For the CDR3, the DNA is TGTGCCAGCAGTCTTAACAGGGCGGACGAGCAGTACTTC. Amino acid sequence: CASSLNRADEQYF.

The chain recombines TRBV5-4 with TRBJ2-1; D is perhaps TRBD2 (6 bases). The CDR3 is 16 amino acids. Looked up from germline, CDR1 is SGHNT and CDR2 is YYREEE (reference sequence). V shed 5 bases and J shed 0 bases, with 15 bases lying between them. The CDR3 is CASREGLHGSYNEQFF. CDR3 nucleotides: TGTGCCAGCAGAGAGGGACTTCATGGCTCCTACAATGAGCAGTTCTTC.

The chain employs TRBV7-9 and TRBJ2-7; 8 bases line up with TRBD2. The CDR3 loop spans 14 amino acids. After removal of 4 bases from V and 6 bases from J, the junction contained 8 bases not matched to a gene. CDR1 is SEHNR and CDR2 is FQNEAQ in the germline V gene (reference sequence). DNA for the CDR3: TGTGCCAGCAGCTCCCCCGGACTAGCTCTCGAGCAGTACTTC. This gives the protein CASSSPGLALEQYF. Combining the CDR3 with reference TRBV7-9 and TRBJ2-7 gives the whole variable domain DTGVSQNPRHKITKRGQNVTFRCDPISEHNRLYWYRQTLGQGPEFLTYFQNEAQLEKSRLLSDRFSAERPKGSFSTLEIQRTEQGDSAMYLCASSSPGLALEQYFGPGTRLTVT.

This chain uses TRBV7-9 with TRBJ2-5; 9 bases match TRBD2. The germline gives CDR1 SEHNR, CDR2 FQNEAQ (reference sequence). Germline trimming cut 1 base from V and 1 base from J; bases unmatched to any gene: 4. This CDR3 spans 16 amino acids. The DNA of the CDR3 is TGTGCCAGCAGCTTAGGCCTAGCGGGGTTCCAAGAGACCCAGTACTTC. This sequence encodes CASSLGLAGFQETQYF.

This chain uses TRBV27 with TRBJ1-1; 8 nucleotides agree with TRBD1. From germline, CDR1 is MNHEY and CDR2 SMNVEV (reference sequence). J lost 4 bases, V lost 7 bases, and 5 bases had no gene match. The CDR3 contains 13 residues. The CDR3 spells CASTPTGATEAFF. The CDR3 DNA follows: TGTGCCAGCACTCCGACAGGGGCCACTGAAGCTTTCTTT.

The V and J genes are TRBV5-6 and TRBJ2-1; 7 positions agree with TRBD2. The germline V gene has CDR1 SGHDT and CDR2 YYEEEE. The CDR3 length is 11 residues. V lost 6 bases to trimming and J lost 14 bases; unmatched junction nucleotides: 8. For the CDR3, the DNA is TGTGCCAGCACCACCTCAGGGAGGGAGTTCTTC. Protein sequence: CASTTSGREFF.

The chain links TRBV2 to TRBJ2-4; TRBD2 matches at 8 bases. The CDR3 extends over 18 amino acids. Germline V CDR1 and CDR2: SNHLY, FYNNEI. V lost 6 bases to trimming and J lost 2 bases; unmatched junction nucleotides: 15. The CDR3 DNA is TGTGCCAGCAGGCCGAATTCCGGGACTAGGGATCCCAAAAACATTCAGTACTTC. It codes for CASRPNSGTRDPKNIQYF.

This chain uses TRBV5-5 with TRBJ1-5; weak D call: TRBD1 (6 bases). The CDR3 is made up of 18 amino acids. Between the trimmed V and J ends, which lost 4 bases and 2 bases, there was a span of 22 bases. The germline V gene encodes CDR1 SGHKS and CDR2 YYEKEE (reference sequence). CDR3 sequence reads: CASSPWVRGSSGNQPQHF. The CDR3 bases are TGTGCCAGCAGCCCTTGGGTCAGGGGATCGTCCGGCAATCAGCCCCAGCATTTT.

The rearrangement joins TRBV7-9 to TRBJ1-4, with D perhaps TRBD1 (6 bases). The CDR3 sequence is 15 residues long. CDR1 is SEHNR, CDR2 FQNEAQ, per germline (reference sequence). V was shortened by 5 bases and J by 4 bases, with 14 bases between the two germline ends. CDR3 in amino acids: CASSKGDRINEKLFF. The CDR3 coding sequence is TGTGCCAGCAGCAAGGGGGACCGTATTAATGAAAAACTGTTTTTT. Full variable domain (outside the CDR3, taken from reference TRBV7-9 and TRBJ1-4): DTGVSQNPRHKITKRGQNVTFRCDPISEHNRLYWYRQTLGQGPEFLTYFQNEAQLEKSRLLSDRFSAERPKGSFSTLEIQRTEQGDSAMYLCASSKGDRINEKLFFGSGTQLSVL.

The sample holds a few counts of this clone. The rearrangement uses TRBV30 and TRBJ2-1; D uncertain. Germline V gene lookup returns CDR1 GTSNPN and CDR2 SVGIG (reference sequence). Trimming stripped 5 bases from V and 7 bases from J, with 15 bases between. CDR3 size: 13 residues. The CDR3 DNA follows: TGTGCCTGGTTAGCCCCACATGCGAATGAGCAGTTCTTC. Translation gives CAWLAPHANEQFF.

The rearrangement uses TRBV27 and TRBJ2-1, with D hard to call. Trimming took 0 bases from V and 9 from J, leaving 9 bases between them. The V gene's germline CDR1 is MNHEY and CDR2 SMNVEV (reference sequence). The CDR3 contains 13 residues. The CDR3 region is CASSLSGVSEQFF. CDR3 nucleotides: TGTGCCAGCAGTTTATCTGGTGTGAGTGAGCAGTTCTTC.

The chain recombines TRBV4-1 with TRBJ1-2, with 9 bases that match TRBD1. Germline V CDR1 and CDR2: MGHRA, YSYEKL. The CDR3 has 14 residues. Trimming at V came to 4 bases and at J to 8 bases, leaving 8 bases not matched to a gene. The DNA for the CDR3 is TGCGCCAGCAGCCCTTCAGACAGGGGGAAAGGCTACACCTTC. Protein sequence: CASSPSDRGKGYTF.